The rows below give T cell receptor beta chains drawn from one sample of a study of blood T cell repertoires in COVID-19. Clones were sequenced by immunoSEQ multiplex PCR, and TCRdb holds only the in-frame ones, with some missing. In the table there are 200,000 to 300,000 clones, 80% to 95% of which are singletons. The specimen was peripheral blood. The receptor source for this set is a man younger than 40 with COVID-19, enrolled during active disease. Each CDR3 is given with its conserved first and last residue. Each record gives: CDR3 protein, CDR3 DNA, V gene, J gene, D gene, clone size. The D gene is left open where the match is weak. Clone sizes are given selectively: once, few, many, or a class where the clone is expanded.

CASSLSGTGRSPLHF	TGTGCCAGCAGTTTATCTGGGACAGGTCGATCACCCCTCCACTTT	TRBV27	TRBJ1-6	TRBD1	.
CASSPRGGAEQPQHF	TGCGCCAGCAGCCCGCGGGGGGGGGCAGAGCAGCCCCAGCATTTT	TRBV5-1	TRBJ1-5	.	.
CAIGTGTSTDTQYF	TGTGCCATAGGGACAGGGACAAGCACAGATACGCAGTATTTT	TRBV10-3	TRBJ2-3	TRBD1	.
CASSLEAVGEQYF	TGTGCCAGCAGCTTAGAGGCGGTCGGGGAGCAGTACTTC	TRBV7-9	TRBJ2-7	.	once
CASSLGRAADTQYF	TGTGCCAGCAGCTTAGGTCGCGCGGCAGATACGCAGTATTTT	TRBV5-4	TRBJ2-3	.	.
CASSGTGTGEETQYF	TGTGCCAGCAGTGGTACCGGGACAGGGGAAGAGACCCAGTACTTC	TRBV25-1	TRBJ2-5	TRBD1	.
CASSMTRNTEAFF	TGTGCCAGCAGTATGACACGGAACACTGAAGCTTTCTTT	TRBV12-3/TRBV12-4	TRBJ1-1	.	.
CATGTDYNEQFF	TGCGCAACCGGGACAGATTACAATGAGCAGTTCTTC	TRBV5-1	TRBJ2-1	TRBD1	.
CASSKMVGLEGNTIYF	TGTGCCAGCAGCAAGATGGTGGGACTTGAGGGAAACACCATATATTTT	TRBV14	TRBJ1-3	.	.
CASSTPVAGVLSDYGYTF	TGTGCCAGTAGTACGCCGGTGGCAGGGGTGTTGTCGGACTATGGCTACACCTTC	TRBV19	TRBJ1-2	.	.
CASSFGTGLSNYGYTF	TGTGCCAGCAGCTTTGGGACAGGTCTGTCTAACTATGGCTACACCTTC	TRBV7-9	TRBJ1-2	TRBD1	.
CASSTGQRDTIYF	TGTGCCAGCAGCACGGGACAGCGGGACACCATATATTTT	TRBV5-5	TRBJ1-3	TRBD1	.
CATSRDLSALERAFF	TGTGCCACCAGCAGAGATCTCAGCGCCCTAGAGAGAGCTTTCTTT	TRBV15	TRBJ1-1	.	.
CASSSGLAGAQETQYF	TGTGCCAGCAGCTCCGGACTAGCGGGGGCACAAGAGACCCAGTACTTC	TRBV7-7	TRBJ2-5	TRBD2	.
CASKVPQGSEAFF	TGTGCCAGCAAGGTGCCCCAGGGGTCTGAAGCTTTCTTT	TRBV13	TRBJ1-1	.	once
CASSPGTGPPGNQPQHF	TGCGCCAGCAGCCCCGGGACAGGACCCCCGGGGAATCAGCCCCAGCATTTT	TRBV5-1	TRBJ1-5	TRBD1	.
CASSQDQTGGRETQYF	TGTGCCAGCAGCCAGGATCAGACAGGGGGCCGGGAGACCCAGTACTTC	TRBV3-1/TRBV3-2	TRBJ2-5	TRBD1	.
CASLDSPRAPLHF	TGTGCCAGTTTGGACTCGCCACGGGCACCCCTCCACTTT	TRBV19	TRBJ1-6	.	.
CASIPSGGNEQFF	TGTGCCAGCATTCCTAGCGGGGGCAATGAGCAGTTCTTC	TRBV6-5	TRBJ2-1	TRBD2	.
CASSSGQGDGYTF	TGTGCCAGTAGTTCCGGACAGGGTGATGGCTACACCTTC	TRBV19	TRBJ1-2	TRBD1	.
CITVEAGELFF	TGCATCACGGTGGAGGCCGGGGAGCTGTTTTTT	TRBV29-1	TRBJ2-2	.	.
CASSYPGTGKTEAFF	TGTGCCAGCAGTTACCCAGGGACAGGAAAGACTGAAGCTTTCTTT	TRBV6-5	TRBJ1-1	TRBD1	.
CASSRGGLDSTDTQYF	TGCGCCAGCTCACGGGGGGGACTAGATAGCACAGATACGCAGTATTTT	TRBV5-1	TRBJ2-3	TRBD2	.
CASSSLKSTEAFF	TGTGCCAGCAGCTCTCTAAAGAGTACTGAAGCTTTCTTT	TRBV5-6	TRBJ1-1	.	.
CASSLDPSQPQHF	TGTGCCAGCAGCCTAGATCCTAGCCAGCCCCAGCATTTT	TRBV14	TRBJ1-5	.	.
CASSETGAGYNEQFF	TGTGCCAGCAGTGAGACAGGGGCGGGATACAATGAGCAGTTCTTC	TRBV25-1	TRBJ2-1	TRBD1	.
CATSDLGTGIENTIYF	TGTGCCACCAGTGACCTCGGGACAGGGATTGAAAACACCATATATTTT	TRBV24-1	TRBJ1-3	TRBD1	.
CASGLGTYGYTF	TGTGCTAGTGGTCTCGGGACTTATGGCTACACCTTC	TRBV12-5	TRBJ1-2	.	few
CASSIRDYDIEETQYF	TGCGCCAGCAGCATCCGGGACTACGACATTGAGGAGACCCAGTACTTC	TRBV5-1	TRBJ2-5	TRBD2	.
CASSPRTGGNYGYTF	TGTGCCAGCAGCCCTCGGACAGGGGGCAACTATGGCTACACCTTC	TRBV7-2	TRBJ1-2	TRBD1	.
CASSTETGTGTGNTIYF	TGTGCCAGCAGCACCGAAACCGGGACAGGGACTGGAAACACCATATATTTT	TRBV11-2	TRBJ1-3	TRBD1	.
CASSSPGGDSYNEQFF	TGTGCCAGCAGCTCCCCAGGGGGCGACTCCTACAATGAGCAGTTCTTC	TRBV7-3	TRBJ2-1	TRBD1	.
CASSYSGQFSTDTQYF	TGTGCCAGCAGTTACTCGGGACAGTTTTCGACAGATACGCAGTATTTT	TRBV6-6	TRBJ2-3	TRBD1	.
CASSEHRTQETQYF	TGTGCCAGCAGTGAGCACAGGACCCAAGAGACCCAGTACTTC	TRBV2	TRBJ2-5	.	.
CASSFGTDRYNSPLHF	TGCGCCAGCAGCTTCGGGACAGATCGGTATAATTCACCCCTCCACTTT	TRBV5-1	TRBJ1-6	TRBD1	.
CASSQGPHRGLDGYTF	TGTGCCAGCAGCCAAGGACCCCACAGGGGGCTTGATGGCTACACCTTC	TRBV4-2	TRBJ1-2	TRBD1	.
CASSQPGGAVEKLFF	TGTGCCAGCAGCCAACCCGGAGGGGCCGTGGAAAAACTGTTTTTT	TRBV3-1/TRBV3-2	TRBJ1-4	.	.
CASSLGGASYGYTF	TGTGCCAGCTCACTTGGGGGGGCGTCCTATGGCTACACCTTC	TRBV18	TRBJ1-2	.	.
CASSPGLAAYEQYF	TGTGCCAGCAGCCCGGGACTAGCGGCCTACGAGCAGTACTTC	TRBV5-4	TRBJ2-7	TRBD2	.
CAWSVVGVRSRYGETQYF	TGTGCCTGGAGTGTGGTGGGTGTGAGGAGCCGGTACGGAGAGACCCAGTACTTC	TRBV30	TRBJ2-5	.	.
CASGSRVTETGELFF	TGTGCTAGTGGGTCCAGGGTTACCGAGACCGGGGAGCTGTTTTTT	TRBV12-5	TRBJ2-2	.	.
CASSQTGEGTGELFF	TGCGCCAGCTCCCAGACAGGGGAAGGCACCGGGGAGCTGTTTTTT	TRBV10-1	TRBJ2-2	TRBD1	.
CASSQTGSTDTQYF	TGTGCCAGCAGCCAAACGGGGTCCACAGATACGCAGTATTTT	TRBV4-2	TRBJ2-3	.	.
CSAGTGASNTEAFF	TGCAGTGCCGGGACAGGGGCTTCGAACACTGAAGCTTTCTTT	TRBV29-1	TRBJ1-1	TRBD1	.
CASSSQGEGYGYTF	TGCGCCAGCAGCTCACAGGGTGAGGGCTATGGCTACACCTTC	TRBV5-1	TRBJ1-2	.	.
CASSSGVVGTDTQYF	TGTGCCAGCAGTTCCGGGGTGGTTGGCACAGATACGCAGTATTTT	TRBV5-4	TRBJ2-3	.	.
CASSLNPDRANTEAFF	TGCGCCAGCAGTTTAAACCCGGACAGGGCTAACACTGAAGCTTTCTTT	TRBV5-1	TRBJ1-1	TRBD1	.
CASSIDRAKDNYGYTF	TGTGCCAGCAGCATCGACAGGGCAAAGGACAACTATGGCTACACCTTC	TRBV2	TRBJ1-2	TRBD1	.
CASTVTGSSEQYF	TGTGCCAGCACCGTGACAGGGAGTAGCGAGCAGTACTTC	TRBV5-4	TRBJ2-7	TRBD1	once
CASSQTGENTEAFF	TGTGCCAGCAGCCAAACAGGGGAGAACACTGAAGCTTTCTTT	TRBV4-2	TRBJ1-1	TRBD1	.
CASSRDRGSTSLHF	TGTGCCAGCAGCCGAGACAGGGGGTCGACTTCCCTCCACTTT	TRBV6-1	TRBJ1-6	TRBD1	.
CASSTGLAGVSDTQYF	TGTGCCAGCAGCACGGGACTAGCGGGGGTATCAGATACGCAGTATTTT	TRBV5-4	TRBJ2-3	TRBD2	once
CASSPTRVMNTEAFF	TGTGCCAGCAGCCCAACCAGGGTAATGAACACTGAAGCTTTCTTT	TRBV11-2	TRBJ1-1	.	.
CATSDTQSNQPQHF	TGTGCCACCAGTGATACCCAGAGCAATCAGCCCCAGCATTTT	TRBV24-1	TRBJ1-5	.	once